Listed below are T cell receptor beta chains from one sample, sequenced in a study of vaccination and CD4 T cells after COVID-19. A single record per CDR3 protein comes from TCRdb applying MiXCR to the PCR reads. The repertoire holds around 19,000 distinct CDR3 sequences, 35% to 45% seen once, with 18% in the top ten. The antigens for these receptors are not known. This specimen consisted of CD4+ T cells from blood, cultured in vitro, obtained before SARS-CoV-2 vaccination. The source of these receptors is a human donor who received a COVID-19 vaccine. Both conserved end residues are part of each CDR3. Fields, in order: clone size, J gene, D gene, V gene, CDR3 DNA, CDR3 protein. The D gene is left open where the match is weak. Size is stated for part of the rows, as once, few or many counts, or as a class when the clone is expanded.

clone size: .; J gene: TRBJ1-1; D gene: .; V gene: TRBV6-4; CDR3 DNA: TGTGCCAGCAGTGTTTTCTTGAACACTGAAGCTTTCTTT; CDR3 protein: CASSVFLNTEAFF
clone size: .; J gene: TRBJ2-2; D gene: .; V gene: TRBV20-1; CDR3 DNA: TGCAGTGCTCAACTTTCCCAGCTCGGCGGGGAGCTGTTTTTT; CDR3 protein: CSAQLSQLGGELFF
clone size: .; J gene: TRBJ2-1; D gene: .; V gene: TRBV18; CDR3 DNA: TGTGCCAGCTCACCCCTGGGACGGCAGAACAATGAGCAGTTCTTC; CDR3 protein: CASSPLGRQNNEQFF
clone size: few; J gene: TRBJ1-1; D gene: TRBD1; V gene: TRBV6-1; CDR3 DNA: TGTGCCAGCCTTGAGTCGGACAGGGCCACTGAAGCTTTCTTT; CDR3 protein: CASLESDRATEAFF
clone size: few; J gene: TRBJ1-5; D gene: .; V gene: TRBV30; CDR3 DNA: TGTGCCTGGAACCCGGGGGATAGCAATCAGCCCCAGCATTTT; CDR3 protein: CAWNPGDSNQPQHF
clone size: .; J gene: TRBJ2-2; D gene: TRBD2; V gene: TRBV29-1; CDR3 DNA: TGCAGCGTTGTAGCTAGCGGGGGGCACACCGGGGAGCTGTTTTTT; CDR3 protein: CSVVASGGHTGELFF
clone size: .; J gene: TRBJ2-5; D gene: TRBD2; V gene: TRBV7-2; CDR3 DNA: TGTGCCAGCAGCTTATTTGGGGAGGGGGAGACCCAGTACTTC; CDR3 protein: CASSLFGEGETQYF
clone size: .; J gene: TRBJ2-3; D gene: .; V gene: TRBV2; CDR3 DNA: TGTGCCAGCAGTCTCACAGATACGCAGTATTTT; CDR3 protein: CASSLTDTQYF
clone size: .; J gene: TRBJ1-2; D gene: .; V gene: TRBV20-1; CDR3 DNA: TGCAGTGCTGGCATCTTCTATGGCTACACCTTC; CDR3 protein: CSAGIFYGYTF
clone size: .; J gene: TRBJ1-2; D gene: TRBD1; V gene: TRBV5-1; CDR3 DNA: TGCGCCAGCAGCTTGGATGGGACAGGGGGTTATGGCTACACCTTC; CDR3 protein: CASSLDGTGGYGYTF
clone size: medium-sized; J gene: TRBJ1-2; D gene: .; V gene: TRBV20-1; CDR3 DNA: TGCAGTGCCGGGCGGTCAGGGACCAACTATGGCTACACCTTC; CDR3 protein: CSAGRSGTNYGYTF
clone size: .; J gene: TRBJ2-7; D gene: TRBD2; V gene: TRBV7-9; CDR3 DNA: TGTGCCAGCAGTTCTAGCGGGGATCGCAACGAGCAGTACTTC; CDR3 protein: CASSSSGDRNEQYF
clone size: .; J gene: TRBJ2-7; D gene: .; V gene: TRBV19; CDR3 DNA: TGTGCCAGTAGTACCGACAGTGTTAGCTCCTACGAGCAGTACTTC; CDR3 protein: CASSTDSVSSYEQYF
clone size: .; J gene: TRBJ1-1; D gene: .; V gene: TRBV10-3; CDR3 DNA: TGTGCCATCAGACGGATGAACACTGAAGCTTTCTTT; CDR3 protein: CAIRRMNTEAFF
clone size: .; J gene: TRBJ1-2; D gene: TRBD1; V gene: TRBV6-5; CDR3 DNA: TGTGCCAGCAGTTACTCCGGCGGACAGGGGGAAAGGCGTGGCTACACCTTC; CDR3 protein: CASSYSGGQGERRGYTF
clone size: few; J gene: TRBJ1-1; D gene: .; V gene: TRBV7-2; CDR3 DNA: TGTGCCAGCAGCCTGAGAATGAACACTGAAGCTTTCTTT; CDR3 protein: CASSLRMNTEAFF
clone size: few; J gene: TRBJ1-4; D gene: .; V gene: TRBV20-1; CDR3 DNA: TGCAGTGCTAGAGATGAAAAACTGTTTTTT; CDR3 protein: CSARDEKLFF
clone size: .; J gene: TRBJ1-6; D gene: TRBD1; V gene: TRBV20-1; CDR3 DNA: TGCAGTGCTAGGGGACAGGCGGCGGAAGGGCCCCTCCACTTT; CDR3 protein: CSARGQAAEGPLHF